Sequencing of this T cell receptor beta chain was carried out in a study of shared clonotypes between healthy human individuals. V was pared by 6 bases and J by 0 bases, with 14 bases between. CDR1 MNHEY and CDR2 SMNVEV come from the germline V gene (reference sequence). The CDR3 sequence is 15 residues long. This clone has a count of ten or more. Method: immunoSEQ multiplex PCR; TCRdb's copy keeps in-frame clones and lacks some. The table shows approximately 480,000 clones, with approximately 79% occurring only once. The receptor's source is a woman aged 40 to 50 in good health. Some clones in this sample may be carry-over from other donors' samples. The rearrangement uses TRBV27 and TRBJ1-2; D not resolved. The specimen sequenced was PBMCs. Written as DNA, the CDR3 is TGTGCCAGCAGCTTCCGCCATCCCGCTAACTATGGCTACACCTTC. This gives the protein CASSFRHPANYGYTF.